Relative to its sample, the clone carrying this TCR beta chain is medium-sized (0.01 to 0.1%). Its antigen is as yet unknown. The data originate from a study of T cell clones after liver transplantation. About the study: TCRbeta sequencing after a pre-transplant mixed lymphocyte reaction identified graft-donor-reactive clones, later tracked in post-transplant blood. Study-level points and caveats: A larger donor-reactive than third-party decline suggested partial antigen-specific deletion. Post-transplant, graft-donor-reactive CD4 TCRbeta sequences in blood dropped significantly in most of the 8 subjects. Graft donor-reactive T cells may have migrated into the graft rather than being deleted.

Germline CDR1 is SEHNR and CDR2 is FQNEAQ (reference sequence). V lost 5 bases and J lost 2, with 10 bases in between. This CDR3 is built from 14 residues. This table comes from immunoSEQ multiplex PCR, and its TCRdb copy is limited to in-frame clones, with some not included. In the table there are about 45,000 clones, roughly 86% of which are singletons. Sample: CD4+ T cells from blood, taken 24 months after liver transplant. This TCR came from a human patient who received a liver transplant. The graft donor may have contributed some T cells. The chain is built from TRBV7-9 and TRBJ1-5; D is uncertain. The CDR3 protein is CASSTIGGNQPQHF. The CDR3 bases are TGTGCCAGCAGCACCATCGGGGGCAATCAGCCCCAGCATTTT.